This is a list of T cell receptor beta chains from one sample in a study of cytomegalovirus exposure and HLA in healthy donors. Profiled with immunoSEQ multiplex PCR; TCRdb holds only in-frame clones, not every one. This table holds 150,000 to 180,000 clones, 80% found once. The sequenced sample consisted of PBMCs. These receptors all come from a man younger than 45 in good health and CMV-seropositive. Both conserved end residues are part of each CDR3. A D gene is named only where the DNA matches it firmly. Size tells how often a clone was seen (once, few, many) or the class of an expanded clone, and some rows leave it out.

d_gene | j_gene | abundance | v_gene | CDR3aa | CDR3nt
NA | TRBJ1-5 | NA | TRBV30 | CAWSIEADQPQHF | TGTGCCTGGAGTATAGAGGCCGATCAGCCCCAGCATTTT
NA | TRBJ2-7 | NA | TRBV10-3 | CAISELDSYEQYF | TGTGCCATCAGTGAGCTAGACTCCTACGAGCAGTACTTC
NA | TRBJ2-7 | NA | TRBV29-1 | CSVELLGGEQYF | TGCAGCGTTGAACTCCTAGGGGGCGAGCAGTACTTC
NA | TRBJ1-1 | NA | TRBV9 | CASSLSGDTGNTEAFF | TGTGCCAGCAGCCTAAGTGGGGACACAGGGAACACTGAAGCTTTCTTT
NA | TRBJ1-3 | few | TRBV21-1 | CASSNSDRVSFSGNTIYF | TGTGCCAGCAGCAATTCCGACAGGGTCTCCTTCTCTGGAAACACCATATATTTT
TRBD1 | TRBJ1-5 | NA | TRBV7-8 | CASSPGAGGGSQPQHF | TGTGCCAGCAGCCCAGGCGCAGGGGGCGGGTCTCAGCCCCAGCATTTT
NA | TRBJ2-1 | NA | TRBV7-2 | CASSLGPGASYNEQFF | TGTGCCAGCAGCTTAGGCCCGGGAGCGTCCTACAATGAGCAGTTCTTC
TRBD2 | TRBJ2-3 | NA | TRBV14 | CASSRTSGKADTQYF | TGTGCCAGCAGCCGAACTAGCGGGAAGGCAGATACGCAGTATTTT
NA | TRBJ1-1 | NA | TRBV28 | CASSSSTGNTEAFF | TGTGCCAGCAGTTCGTCGACGGGGAACACTGAAGCTTTCTTT
TRBD2 | TRBJ2-3 | NA | TRBV27 | CASTGSSGRPDTQYF | TGTGCCAGCACCGGATCTAGCGGGAGGCCAGATACGCAGTATTTT
TRBD2 | TRBJ2-1 | NA | TRBV14 | CASSHGLAGGQNEQFF | TGTGCCAGCAGCCATGGACTAGCGGGAGGGCAAAATGAGCAGTTCTTC
TRBD1 | TRBJ2-2 | NA | TRBV19 | CASSAQGTYTGELFF | TGTGCCAGTAGTGCACAGGGGACCTACACCGGGGAGCTGTTTTTT
TRBD1 | TRBJ1-2 | NA | TRBV5-5 | CASSLEEGAYRGYTF | TGTGCCAGCAGCCTAGAGGAGGGGGCATACCGGGGCTACACCTTC
TRBD2 | TRBJ2-5 | NA | TRBV15 | CATSPGGAVQETQYF | TGTGCCACCAGCCCGGGGGGGGCAGTTCAAGAGACCCAGTACTTC
NA | TRBJ1-2 | NA | TRBV19 | CATSPGFSGGYTF | TGTGCCACTTCTCCGGGATTCAGTGGGGGCTACACCTTC
TRBD2 | TRBJ2-5 | NA | TRBV7-9 | CASSPSSGKETQYF | TGTGCCAGCAGCCCTTCTAGCGGGAAAGAGACCCAGTACTTC
NA | TRBJ1-2 | few | TRBV9 | CASSVDPRGFGGYTF | TGTGCCAGCAGCGTAGATCCAAGGGGATTCGGTGGGTACACCTTC
NA | TRBJ2-5 | once | TRBV25-1 | CASRAPGLETQYF | TGTGCCAGCAGGGCACCCGGGTTGGAGACCCAGTACTTC
NA | TRBJ2-3 | NA | TRBV12-5 | CASTPTVESTDTQYF | TGTGCTAGTACTCCGACAGTTGAAAGCACAGATACGCAGTATTTT
NA | TRBJ2-3 | once | TRBV18 | CASSPLASVYTQYF | TGTGCCAGCTCACCACTGGCTAGTGTGTATACGCAGTATTTT
TRBD2 | TRBJ2-7 | NA | TRBV7-8 | CASSLVTSGTYEQYF | TGTGCCAGCAGCTTAGTTACTAGCGGAACCTACGAGCAGTACTTC
NA | TRBJ2-3 | NA | TRBV7-9 | CASSLEGGLIIRDTQYF | TGTGCCAGCAGCTTAGAGGGGGGACTAATTATCAGGGATACGCAGTATTTT
TRBD1 | TRBJ2-1 | NA | TRBV4-1 | CASSHTGTGSLAEQFF | TGCGCCAGCAGCCATACCGGGACAGGGTCTTTGGCTGAGCAGTTCTTC
TRBD2 | TRBJ2-1 | few | TRBV7-8 | CASSLASGSHNEQFF | TGTGCCAGCAGCTTAGCTAGCGGGAGCCACAATGAGCAGTTCTTC
TRBD1 | TRBJ1-1 | NA | TRBV15 | CATSRPRDRPSGAFF | TGTGCCACCAGCAGGCCCCGGGACAGGCCCAGCGGAGCTTTCTTT
NA | TRBJ2-7 | NA | TRBV29-1 | CSVNRDREQYF | TGCAGCGTTAACAGGGATCGCGAGCAGTACTTC
NA | TRBJ2-1 | NA | TRBV7-3 | CASSLTGDSYNEQFF | TGTGCCAGCAGCTTAACGGGAGACTCCTACAATGAGCAGTTCTTC
TRBD2 | TRBJ2-1 | NA | TRBV10-3 | CTVTGTSLSNEQFF | TGTACCGTAACCGGGACTAGTCTTAGCAATGAGCAGTTCTTC
TRBD2 | TRBJ2-1 | NA | TRBV4-1 | CASSLGTTTPFSPRNAYEQFF | TGCGCCAGCAGTTTGGGGACTACGACCCCTTTTAGCCCACGGAACGCCTATGAGCAGTTCTTC
TRBD1 | TRBJ1-2 | NA | TRBV19 | CASSIATGGSDGYTF | TGTGCCAGTAGTATAGCCACAGGGGGCTCGGATGGCTACACCTTC
TRBD1 | TRBJ1-2 | NA | TRBV6-1 | CASTSGTGAAYGYTF | TGTGCCAGCACGTCGGGGACAGGGGCGGCCTATGGCTACACCTTC
NA | TRBJ2-2 | NA | TRBV18 | CASSPTKQAGRPSNTGELFF | TGTGCCAGCTCACCAACGAAGCAAGCGGGCCGACCGTCGAACACCGGGGAGCTGTTTTTT
NA | TRBJ2-4 | NA | TRBV11-2 | CASSSRNLAKNIQYF | TGTGCCAGCAGCTCCAGAAACCTAGCCAAAAACATTCAGTACTTC
NA | TRBJ1-5 | NA | TRBV4-2 | CAARGHYQPQHF | TGTGCCGCGAGGGGACACTATCAGCCCCAGCATTTT
NA | TRBJ2-5 | NA | TRBV18 | CASSPNREETQYF | TGTGCCAGCTCACCAAACAGGGAAGAGACCCAGTACTTC
NA | TRBJ1-4 | NA | TRBV5-8 | CASSLVRGYDSRRKNEKLFF | TGTGCCAGCAGCTTGGTTCGGGGTTATGACTCGAGGAGGAAGAATGAAAAACTGTTTTTT
NA | TRBJ2-5 | once | TRBV7-9 | CASSFGGRAVQETQYF | TGTGCCAGCAGCTTCGGTGGCAGGGCCGTACAAGAGACCCAGTACTTC
TRBD2 | TRBJ2-5 | NA | TRBV9 | CASSVGTRGSETQYF | TGTGCCAGCAGCGTAGGGACTAGGGGTTCGGAGACCCAGTACTTC
NA | TRBJ1-3 | NA | TRBV19 | CASGVRSGPGNTIYF | TGTGCCAGTGGCGTGAGGAGCGGACCTGGAAACACCATATATTTT
NA | TRBJ2-7 | NA | TRBV19 | CASSRGWGGPSREQYF | TGTGCCAGTAGTAGGGGATGGGGAGGCCCTTCCCGCGAGCAGTACTTC
TRBD2 | TRBJ2-7 | NA | TRBV19 | CASSVASGQSYSYEQYF | TGTGCCAGTAGTGTGGCTAGCGGACAATCGTACTCCTACGAGCAGTACTTC
TRBD2 | TRBJ2-7 | NA | TRBV6-1 | CASSHTSGGSYEQYF | TGTGCCAGCAGCCACACTAGCGGTGGATCGTACGAGCAGTACTTC
NA | TRBJ1-4 | NA | TRBV9 | CASSVGGRGTNEKLFF | TGTGCCAGCAGCGTAGGGGGCAGGGGAACTAATGAAAAACTGTTTTTT
NA | TRBJ2-2 | once | TRBV19 | CASSTGLEGELFF | TGTGCCAGTAGTACAGGGTTGGAAGGGGAGCTGTTTTTT
TRBD1 | TRBJ1-2 | NA | TRBV27 | CASKRTGESYGYTF | TGTGCCAGCAAACGGACAGGCGAGAGCTATGGCTACACCTTC
TRBD2 | TRBJ2-3 | NA | TRBV5-6 | CASSGIAGILLGTDTQYF | TGTGCCAGCAGCGGCATAGCGGGAATTCTATTGGGAACAGATACGCAGTATTTT